The 15 T cell receptor beta chains given below trace back to one sample, sequenced in a study of blood T cell repertoires in COVID-19. Assay: immunoSEQ multiplex PCR; the TCRdb copy retains only in-frame clones and omits some. The sample has about 300,000 clones; around 90% are singletons. Sequencing was performed on PBMCs or T cells enriched from blood (not recorded which). Every receptor here comes from a woman aged 40 to 50 who had recovered from COVID-19.

This sequence joins TRBV19 and TRBJ2-1; TRBD2 aligns across 8 bases. V shed 6 bases and J 9 bases; nucleotides not matched to a gene: 7. This CDR3 region has 13 residues. Per the germline V gene, CDR1 is LNHDA and CDR2 is SQIVND (reference sequence). The CDR3 protein is CASRTGGGREQFF. Here the CDR3 DNA reads TGTGCCAGTAGGACGGGAGGGGGTCGTGAGCAGTTCTTC.

This chain joins TRBV4-3 and TRBJ1-2; no clear D gene. Germline CDR1 reads LGHNA; CDR2 reads YSLEER. The V end lost 1 base, the J end lost 0 bases, and 9 bases lay between the germline ends. CDR3 length: 15 residues. CDR3 loop: CASSQGLLPNYGYTF. CDR3 coding DNA: TGCGCCAGCAGCCAAGGACTCCTTCCTAACTATGGCTACACCTTC.

The chain recombines TRBV3-1 (or the pseudogene TRBV3-2) with TRBJ1-1; no clear D gene. Looked up from germline, CDR1 is LGHDT and CDR2 is YNNKEL (reference sequence). Trimming stripped 4 bases from V and 0 bases from J, with 9 bases between. This CDR3 contains 14 residues. The DNA of the CDR3 is TGTGCCAGCAGCCCAAGATACATGAACACTGAAGCTTTCTTT. Protein: CASSPRYMNTEAFF.

The J gene is TRBJ1-5, the V gene TRBV4-1; TRBD1 agrees at 7 bases. V was pared by 4 bases and J by 0 bases, with 3 bases of the junction left unmatched. Germline CDR1 MGHRA, CDR2 YSYEKL. The CDR3 consists of 15 residues. The chain's CDR3 is CASSRDSYSNQPQHF. The DNA for the CDR3 is TGCGCCAGCAGCCGGGACAGCTATAGCAATCAGCCCCAGCATTTT.

V gene TRBV7-9 combines with J gene TRBJ1-1, with D possibly being TRBD1 (6 bases). This CDR3 comprises 15 residues. CDR1 is SEHNR and CDR2 is FQNEAQ in the germline V gene (reference sequence). The V and J ends lost 5 bases and 0 bases respectively, with 13 bases between them. CDR3 sequence (DNA): TGTGCCAGCAGCCGAGCTAGGGGGATGAACACTGAAGCTTTCTTT. Protein sequence: CASSRARGMNTEAFF.

The V gene is TRBV7-3, the J gene TRBJ2-1; 14 nucleotides agree with TRBD2. The CDR3 loop spans 17 amino acids. CDR1 is SGHTA, CDR2 FQGTGA, per germline. After removal of 5 bases from V and 4 bases from J, the junction contained 7 bases not matched to a gene. CDR3 sequence: CASSPGTSGRGYNEQFF. The CDR3 coding sequence is TGTGCCAGCAGCCCAGGGACTAGCGGGAGAGGATACAATGAGCAGTTCTTC.

The chain links TRBV11-2 to TRBJ2-3; 13 bases are shared with TRBD2. From germline, CDR1 is SGHAT and CDR2 FQNNGV. Germline trimming cut 5 bases from V and 11 bases from J; bases unmatched to any gene: 10. The CDR3 is 15 residues long. In DNA, the CDR3 is TGTGCCAGCAGCACAGGGACTAGCGGGATAGATTTGCAGTATTTT. Protein sequence: CASSTGTSGIDLQYF.

The chain combines TRBV30 with TRBJ2-1; 9 nucleotides match TRBD2. Germline loops: CDR1 GTSNPN, CDR2 SVGIG (reference sequence). The CDR3 totals 14 residues. The V gene end was trimmed by 2 bases and the J gene end by 9 bases; junction bases not matched to a gene: 8. CDR3 sequence (DNA): TGTGCCTGGAGTTCTAGCGGGAAGAGGACTGAGCAGTTCTTC. It yields the protein CAWSSSGKRTEQFF. The variable domain in full, completed from reference TRBV30 and TRBJ2-1, reads SQTIHQWPATLVQPVGSPLSLECTVEGTSNPNLYWYRQAAGRGLQLLFYSVGIGQISSEVPQNLSASRPQDRQFILSSKKLLLSDSGFYLCAWSSSGKRTEQFFGPGTRLTVL.

V and J are TRBV29-1 and TRBJ1-5, with 9 nucleotides matching TRBD1. The CDR3 has 13 amino acids. Trimming removed 2 bases from V and 6 bases from J; junction bases left unmatched: 2. Germline values: CDR1 SQVTM, CDR2 ANQGSEA. The CDR3 sequence: CSVETGGGQPQHF. The CDR3 nucleotides read TGCAGCGTTGAAACAGGGGGCGGTCAGCCCCAGCATTTT.

This chain uses TRBV27 with TRBJ2-1; TRBD2 agrees at 12 bases. From germline, CDR1 is MNHEY and CDR2 SMNVEV (reference sequence). J was trimmed by 4 bases and V by 2 bases; bases with no gene match: 6. The CDR3 spans 17 residues. The CDR3 coding sequence is TGTGCCAGCAGTTTACGGCTAGCGGGAGGGAGTTACAATGAGCAGTTCTTC. Translating it yields CASSLRLAGGSYNEQFF.

J is TRBJ2-7 and V is TRBV6-5; maybe TRBD2 (5 bases). The CDR3 is 13 residues long. Trimming took off 7 bases at V and 2 bases at J, with 12 bases between the two ends. CDR1 is MNHEY and CDR2 is SVGAGI in the germline V gene. Here the CDR3 DNA reads TGTGCCAGCATAGCTAGCATCGCCTACGAGCAGTACTTC. It translates to CASIASIAYEQYF.

The J gene is TRBJ1-4, the V gene TRBV12-5; D possibly corresponds to TRBD1 (6 bases). Trimming took 2 bases from V and 2 from J, leaving 9 bases between them. The CDR3 spans 15 residues. Germline CDR1 reads LGHNT; CDR2 reads FRNRAP. DNA for the CDR3: TGTGCTAGTGGTTTGAACACAGGGACTAATGAAAAACTGTTTTTT. Protein product: CASGLNTGTNEKLFF.

The rearrangement links TRBV11-2 to TRBJ2-1; D unclear. The CDR3 runs 15 residues. Germline V gene lookup returns CDR1 SGHAT and CDR2 FQNNGV. Trimming removed 5 bases at V and 0 bases at J, with 11 bases between. CDR3 coding DNA: TGTGCCAGCAGCCCCTCTACGGGCTCCTACAATGAGCAGTTCTTC. Amino acid sequence: CASSPSTGSYNEQFF.

V and J are TRBV7-8 and TRBJ2-7; TRBD2 might be the D (6 bases). The CDR3 runs to 14 residues. Germline values: CDR1 SGHVS, CDR2 FQNEAQ. V dropped 2 bases and J dropped 0 bases, with 8 bases sitting between them. The chain's CDR3 is CASSLQRVSYEQYF. CDR3 DNA: TGTGCCAGCAGCTTACAGCGGGTCTCCTACGAGCAGTACTTC.

The gene calls are TRBV7-2 and TRBJ2-5; the match to TRBD2 covers 13 bases. V was pared by 2 bases and J by 3 bases, with 3 bases of the junction left unmatched. Germline-derived CDR1 and CDR2 are SGHTA and FQGNSA. The CDR3 consists of 16 residues. CDR3 protein: CASSLRTSGSKETQYF. CDR3 DNA sequence: TGTGCCAGCAGCTTAAGGACTAGCGGGAGTAAAGAGACCCAGTACTTC.